These 17 T cell receptor beta chains were all obtained from the same sample, sequenced in a study of blood T cell repertoires in COVID-19. Generated by immunoSEQ multiplex PCR, the TCRdb table keeps only in-frame clones and is missing some. The table has about 210,000 clones, roughly 86% seen once; the top ten hold around 7.3%. Sequences were obtained from peripheral blood. The source of these receptors is a woman aged 45-65 years with active or convalescent COVID-19.

The V and J genes are TRBV12-3 or TRBV12-4 and TRBJ1-5; weak D call: TRBD1 (5 bases). CDR3 size: 11 residues. Trimming left V 6 bases short and J 11 bases short, with 11 bases between. CDR3 protein: CASSGGRAQHF. The CDR3 nucleotides read TGTGCCAGCAGCGGGGGACGAGCCCAGCATTTT.

This clone showed up just a few times. The rearrangement uses TRBV19 and TRBJ1-5; D is uncertain. CDR1 LNHDA and CDR2 SQIVND come from the germline V gene (reference sequence). V was shortened by 4 bases and J by 3 bases, with 13 bases between the two germline ends. This CDR3 has 15 amino acids. Here the CDR3 reads CASSTARGNNQPQHF. For the CDR3, the DNA is TGTGCCAGTAGTACCGCCCGGGGTAACAATCAGCCCCAGCATTTT.

This chain uses TRBV11-2 with TRBJ2-1, with TRBD2 matching 9 bases. Per germline, CDR1 SGHAT and CDR2 FQNNGV. With 5 bases clipped from V and 4 bases from J, the junction kept 9 bases outside the gene matches. CDR3 size: 16 residues. Written as DNA, the CDR3 is TGTGCCAGCAGCCTAAGCGGGGGGCTGATATACAATGAGCAGTTCTTC. This sequence encodes CASSLSGGLIYNEQFF.

The chain employs TRBV12-3 or TRBV12-4 and TRBJ1-1; D possibly corresponds to TRBD1 (5 bases). This CDR3 is 13 amino acids long. Trimming shortened V by 6 bases and J by 11 bases, and 19 bases separated the two germline ends. The CDR3 loop is CASSRGLPSGAFF. The CDR3 DNA follows: TGTGCCAGCAGCCGGGGACTTCCCTCGGGGGCTTTCTTT.

The genes are TRBV10-3 and TRBJ1-2; 7 bases fit TRBD1. Germline CDR1 and CDR2: ENHRY and SYGVKD. The CDR3 length is 13 residues. The V segment lost 10 bases and the J segment 2 bases; nucleotides outside the gene matches: 7. CDR3 nucleotide sequence: TGTGCCACCGGACAGGAACCGAACTATGGCTACACCTTC. Protein product: CATGQEPNYGYTF.

The chain combines TRBV14 with TRBJ2-1, with TRBD2 matching 8 bases. The CDR3 contains 16 residues. Trimming removed 1 base from V and 2 bases from J; junction bases left unmatched: 4. Germline CDR1 SGHDN, CDR2 FVKESK. The DNA for the CDR3 is TGTGCCAGCAGCCAAGTTGGGCGGGGGGCCTACAATGAGCAGTTCTTC. Translation gives CASSQVGRGAYNEQFF.

The DNA of the CDR3 is TGTGCCAGCAGTGCTCCCGGGACAGGGGGTCTCGGTGGCTACACCTTC. Translated, it gives CASSAPGTGGLGGYTF. The chain uses TRBV25-1 and TRBJ1-2; 11 nucleotides line up with TRBD1. The CDR3 spans 16 residues. Trimming at V came to 4 bases and at J to 7 bases, leaving 11 bases not matched to a gene. CDR1 MGHDK and CDR2 SYGVNS come from the germline V gene.

The J gene is TRBJ2-1, the V gene TRBV27, with TRBD1 matching 7 bases. This CDR3 has 16 amino acids. Germline assignment: CDR1 MNHEY and CDR2 SMNVEV (reference sequence). With V trimmed by 3 bases and J by 4 bases, 9 bases remained unmatched. The CDR3 DNA reads as TGTGCCAGCAGTTTTATAGACAGGGTCTCATACAATGAGCAGTTCTTC. This gives the protein CASSFIDRVSYNEQFF.

V and J are TRBV7-3 and TRBJ2-1; D call uncertain. Looked up from germline, CDR1 is SGHTA and CDR2 is FQGTGA. V was shortened by 5 bases and J by 6 bases, with 14 bases between the two germline ends. The CDR3 loop spans 14 amino acids. In nucleotides, the CDR3 is TGTGCCAGCAGCCCGTCCCCCGAGGTCAATGAGCAGTTCTTC. Translated: CASSPSPEVNEQFF. The full variable domain, its missing parts supplied by reference TRBV7-3 and TRBJ2-1, is GAGVSQTPSNKVTEKGKYVELRCDPISGHTALYWYRQSLGQGPEFLIYFQGTGAADDSGLPNDRFFAVRPEGSVSTLKIQRTERGDSAVYLCASSPSPEVNEQFFGPGTRLTVL.

The rearrangement uses TRBV18 and TRBJ2-5; the match to TRBD1 covers 8 bases. From germline, CDR1 is KGHSH and CDR2 LQKENI. Trimming at V came to 6 bases and at J to 4 bases, leaving 7 bases not matched to a gene. The CDR3 spans 14 residues. The CDR3 protein is CASSRGQVGETQYF. The CDR3 nucleotides read TGTGCCAGCTCCCGGGGACAGGTTGGAGAGACCCAGTACTTC.

The sample holds a few counts of this clone. The chain combines TRBV7-2 with TRBJ2-2; tentatively, D is TRBD1 (6 bases). The V end lost 0 bases, the J end lost 6 bases, and 11 bases lay between the germline ends. CDR3 length equals 15 residues. Germline V gives CDR1 SGHTA, CDR2 FQGNSA. The CDR3 is CASSLALGTSGELFF. CDR3 nucleotide sequence: TGTGCCAGCAGCTTAGCGCTAGGGACATCCGGGGAGCTGTTTTTT.

J is TRBJ2-3 and V is TRBV9; D is perhaps TRBD2 (6 bases). CDR1 SGDLS and CDR2 YYNGEE come from the germline V gene. V was trimmed by 4 bases and J by 4 bases, leaving 19 bases between them. The CDR3 runs 16 residues. CDR3 sequence reads: CASSTGTSKRADTQYF. The DNA of the CDR3 is TGTGCCAGCAGCACTGGCACTAGCAAACGCGCAGATACGCAGTATTTT.

The CDR3 DNA follows: TGTGCCAGCAGCCCGGGGGGACAGGGCGTCTATGGCTACACCTTC. It specifies CASSPGGQGVYGYTF. V gene TRBV5-6 combines with J gene TRBJ1-2; 9 nucleotides match TRBD1. CDR3 length: 15 residues. CDR1 and CDR2 (germline): SGHDT, YYEEEE. V was pared by 4 bases and J by 4 bases, with 8 bases of the junction left unmatched.

The V gene is TRBV7-9, the J gene TRBJ1-3, with 7 nucleotides matching TRBD1. Germline V CDR1 and CDR2: SEHNR, FQNEAQ (reference sequence). V shed 5 bases, J shed 0 bases, and the junction held 7 bases outside the gene matches. This CDR3 is built from 16 residues. Written as DNA, the CDR3 is TGTGCCAGCAGCACACAAAACAGGGGCTCTGGAAACACCATATATTTT. Protein: CASSTQNRGSGNTIYF. Full variable domain (remainder filled in from reference TRBV7-9 and TRBJ1-3): DTGVSQNPRHKITKRGQNVTFRCDPISEHNRLYWYRQTLGQGPEFLTYFQNEAQLEKSRLLSDRFSAERPKGSFSTLEIQRTEQGDSAMYLCASSTQNRGSGNTIYFGEGSWLTVV.

The V call is TRBV25-1, the J call TRBJ2-7; no definite D call. CDR1 MGHDK and CDR2 SYGVNS come from the germline V gene. The ends were cut back, 4 bases at V and 9 bases at J, with 10 bases in the middle. The CDR3 has 11 amino acids. The CDR3 bases are TGTGCCAGCAGTGTAGGAGCAAGGCAGTACTTC. Translation gives CASSVGARQYF.

This clone was counted between two and nine times. The rearrangement uses TRBV29-1 and TRBJ2-7, with TRBD1 as a possible D gene (6 bases). This CDR3 is 12 amino acids long. V gave up 7 bases and J gave up 5 bases, with 15 bases separating them. Germline lookup yields CDR1 SQVTM and CDR2 ANQGSEA. In DNA, the CDR3 is TGCAGCGGATTCAGGGGATCGGACGAGCAGTACTTC. This translates into CSGFRGSDEQYF.

V gene TRBV29-1 combines with J gene TRBJ1-6; the D gene is possibly TRBD1 (6 bases). Per germline, CDR1 SQVTM and CDR2 ANQGSEA. Trimming removed 0 bases from V and 10 bases from J, with 10 bases in between. This CDR3 spans 13 amino acids. Here the CDR3 DNA reads TGCAGCGTTGAAGAGGTACAGGGCTCACCCCTCCACTTT. Translated, it gives CSVEEVQGSPLHF.